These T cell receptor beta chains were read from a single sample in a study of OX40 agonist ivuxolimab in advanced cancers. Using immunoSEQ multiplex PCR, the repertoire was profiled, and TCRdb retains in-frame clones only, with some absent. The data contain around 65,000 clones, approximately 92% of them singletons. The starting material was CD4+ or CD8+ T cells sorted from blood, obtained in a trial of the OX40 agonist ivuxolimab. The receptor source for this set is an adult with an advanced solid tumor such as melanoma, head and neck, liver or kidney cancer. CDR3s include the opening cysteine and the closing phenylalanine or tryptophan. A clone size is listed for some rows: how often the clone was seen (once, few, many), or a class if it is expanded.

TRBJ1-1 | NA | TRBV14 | CASSQPPFAGADYGEAFF
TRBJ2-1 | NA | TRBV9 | CASSEASDEQFF
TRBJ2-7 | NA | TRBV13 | CASSFFTKSSYEQYF
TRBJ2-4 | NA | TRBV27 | CASRDGQGAIQYF
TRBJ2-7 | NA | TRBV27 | CASALTPFYEQYF
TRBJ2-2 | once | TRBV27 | CASKDREGFTGELFF
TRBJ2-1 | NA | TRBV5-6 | CASSRDRPKGNEQFF
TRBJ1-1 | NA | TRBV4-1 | CASSQVGDTEAFF
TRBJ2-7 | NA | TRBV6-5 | CASSYGREAYEQYF
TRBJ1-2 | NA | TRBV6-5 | CASSYSGGAEGYTF
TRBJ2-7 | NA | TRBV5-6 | CASSYGTHEQYF
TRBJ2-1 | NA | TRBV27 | CASSSTRHEQFF
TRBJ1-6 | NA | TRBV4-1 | CASSQVVNSPLHF
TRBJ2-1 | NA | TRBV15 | CATSRDLAGGSYNEQFF
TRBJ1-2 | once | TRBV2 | CASSEPGQGFYGYTF
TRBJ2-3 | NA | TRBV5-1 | CASSLGGLAADTQYF
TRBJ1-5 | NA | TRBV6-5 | CASSSADRNQPQHF
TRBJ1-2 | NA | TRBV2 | CASSEGPAGGDGGYTF
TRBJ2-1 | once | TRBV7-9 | CASSLPGSSYNEQFF
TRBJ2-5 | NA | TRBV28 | CASRPRGRETQYF
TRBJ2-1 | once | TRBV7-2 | CASSFGGAYNEQFF
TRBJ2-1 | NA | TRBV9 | CASSPWDSSYNEQFF
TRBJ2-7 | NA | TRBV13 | CASSSGLGNEQYF
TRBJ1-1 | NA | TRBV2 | CASTETGNWNTEAFF
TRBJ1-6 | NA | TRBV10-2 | CASSESANFYNSPLHF
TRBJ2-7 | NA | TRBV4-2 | CASSHPWLTSGSYEQYF
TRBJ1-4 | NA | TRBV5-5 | CASSFPQDEKLFF
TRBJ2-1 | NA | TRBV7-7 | CASSQDMSSYNEQFF
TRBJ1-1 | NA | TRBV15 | CATSRGKVTAEAFF
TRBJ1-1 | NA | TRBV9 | CASSPRVGNTEAFF
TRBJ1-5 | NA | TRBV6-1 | CASSGTGSNQPQHF
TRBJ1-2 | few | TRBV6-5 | CASSSDRAGYTF
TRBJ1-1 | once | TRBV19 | CASSRNDRGGMNTEAFF
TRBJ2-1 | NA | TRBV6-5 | CASSYSKTGLNEQFF
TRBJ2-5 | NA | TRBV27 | CASSPDGLAGAGETQYF
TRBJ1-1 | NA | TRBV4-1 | CASSQADSTGATEAFF
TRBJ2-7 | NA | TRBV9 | CASSVGTGGEQYF
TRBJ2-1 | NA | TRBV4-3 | CASSQETELAGDRNEQFF
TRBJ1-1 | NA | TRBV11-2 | CASSPRPGLEAFF
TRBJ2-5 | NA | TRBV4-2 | CASSQDPGGEETQYF